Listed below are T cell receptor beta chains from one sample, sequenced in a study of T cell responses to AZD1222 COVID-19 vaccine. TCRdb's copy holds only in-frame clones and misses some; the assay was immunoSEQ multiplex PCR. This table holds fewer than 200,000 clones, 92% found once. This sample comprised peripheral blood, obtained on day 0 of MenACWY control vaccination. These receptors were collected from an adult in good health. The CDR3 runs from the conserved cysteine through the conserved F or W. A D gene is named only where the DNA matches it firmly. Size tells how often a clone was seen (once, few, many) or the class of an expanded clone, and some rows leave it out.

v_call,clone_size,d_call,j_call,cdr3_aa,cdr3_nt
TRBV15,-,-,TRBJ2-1,CATGARGRTNNEQFF,TGTGCCACCGGGGCTAGGGGACGAACTAACAATGAGCAGTTCTTC
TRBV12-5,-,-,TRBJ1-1,CASATDSVNTEAFF,TGTGCTAGTGCCACGGACAGCGTGAACACTGAAGCTTTCTTT
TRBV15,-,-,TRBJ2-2,CATSPPKSGTGELFF,TGTGCCACCAGCCCGCCGAAGAGCGGGACCGGGGAGCTGTTTTTT
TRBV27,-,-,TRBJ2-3,CASRRARIELDTQYF,TGTGCCAGCAGACGGGCTAGAATAGAGTTAGATACGCAGTATTTT
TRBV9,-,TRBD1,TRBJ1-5,CASSVEGTVNQPQHF,TGTGCCAGCAGCGTAGAGGGGACAGTTAATCAGCCCCAGCATTTT
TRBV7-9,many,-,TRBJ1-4,CASSSNTGHGEKLFF,TGTGCCAGCAGCAGCAACACGGGACACGGAGAAAAACTGTTTTTT
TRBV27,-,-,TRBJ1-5,CASSSTRQVLHSNQPQHF,TGTGCCAGCAGTTCAACCCGACAGGTACTACATAGCAATCAGCCCCAGCATTTT
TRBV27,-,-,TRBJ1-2,CASSLWPSGGYTF,TGTGCCAGCAGTTTATGGCCAAGTGGGGGCTACACCTTC
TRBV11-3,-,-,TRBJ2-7,CASSFRKDEQYF,TGTGCCAGCAGCTTTAGGAAAGACGAGCAGTACTTC
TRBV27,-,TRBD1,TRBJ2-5,CASSSRQGAWETQYF,TGTGCCAGCAGTAGTAGACAGGGGGCTTGGGAGACCCAGTACTTC
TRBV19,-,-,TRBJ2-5,CASSIDQRTGGTQYF,TGTGCCAGTAGTATAGACCAGCGGACCGGGGGGACCCAGTACTTC
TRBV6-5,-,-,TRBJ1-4,CASSQTNEKLFF,TGTGCCAGCAGTCAGACTAATGAAAAACTGTTTTTT
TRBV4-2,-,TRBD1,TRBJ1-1,CASSPSLKGAGPTEAFF,TGTGCCAGCAGCCCCTCATTGAAGGGGGCAGGGCCCACTGAAGCTTTCTTT
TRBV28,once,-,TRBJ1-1,CASRLVGTEAFF,TGTGCCAGCAGGTTGGTGGGCACTGAAGCTTTCTTT
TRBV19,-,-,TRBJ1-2,CASSIGREYGYTF,TGTGCCAGTAGTATAGGCAGGGAGTATGGCTACACCTTC
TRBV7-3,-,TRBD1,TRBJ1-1,CASSSWTGRNTEAFF,TGTGCCAGCAGCTCGTGGACAGGGAGGAACACTGAAGCTTTCTTT
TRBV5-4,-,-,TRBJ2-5,CASSLTQETQYF,TGTGCCAGCAGCTTGACTCAAGAGACCCAGTACTTC
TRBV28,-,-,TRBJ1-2,CASIGPGWYDGYTF,TGTGCCAGCATCGGACCCGGATGGTACGATGGCTACACCTTC